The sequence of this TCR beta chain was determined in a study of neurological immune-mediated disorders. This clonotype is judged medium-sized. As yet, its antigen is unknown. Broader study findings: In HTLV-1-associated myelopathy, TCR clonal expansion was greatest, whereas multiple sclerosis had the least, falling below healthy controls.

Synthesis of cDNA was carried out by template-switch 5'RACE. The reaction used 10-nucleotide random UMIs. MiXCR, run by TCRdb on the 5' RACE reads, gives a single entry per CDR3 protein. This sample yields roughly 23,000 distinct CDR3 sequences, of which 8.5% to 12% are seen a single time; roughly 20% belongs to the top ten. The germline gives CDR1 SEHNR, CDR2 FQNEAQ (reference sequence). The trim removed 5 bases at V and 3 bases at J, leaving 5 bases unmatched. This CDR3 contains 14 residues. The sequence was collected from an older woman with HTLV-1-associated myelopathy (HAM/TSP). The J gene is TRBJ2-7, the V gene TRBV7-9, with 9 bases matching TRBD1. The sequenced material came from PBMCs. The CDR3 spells CASSVRQGDYEQYF. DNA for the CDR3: TGTGCCAGCAGCGTAAGACAGGGGGACTACGAGCAGTACTTC.